This entry lists 14 T cell receptor beta chains sequenced from one sample in a study of human T cells and chemical hapten exposure. TCRdb itself ran the RACE reads through MiXCR, one entry per CDR3 protein. The sample has 150,000 to 200,000 distinct CDR3 sequences, approximately 24% seen once. Time point reported: patch test 3, about 24 weeks after DPC sensitization. Treatment denoted: therapeutic diphenylcyclopropenone sensitization with weekly scalp DPC. The input for sequencing was whole blood, taken in connection with sensitization to the hapten diphenylcyclopropenone (DPC). The receptor source for this set is a woman between 35 and 50 years old with alopecia areata. Some clones in this sample may be carry-over from other donors' samples.

The DNA for the CDR3 is TGTGCCAGCAGCCCAGGAGGACAGGGGAAGGACTATGGCTACACCTTC. Translation: CASSPGGQGKDYGYTF. The V call is TRBV28, the J call TRBJ1-2, with 9 positions matching TRBD1. This CDR3 comprises 16 residues. Germline CDR1 reads MDHEN; CDR2 reads SYDVKM. The J segment lost 3 bases and the V segment lost 6 bases, leaving 11 bases of the junction unmatched.

This clonotype was picked up many times. The chain joins TRBV19 to TRBJ1-2; D remains unclear. Germline CDR1 and CDR2: LNHDA and SQIVND (reference sequence). CDR3 length equals 14 residues. Between the trimmed V and J ends, which lost 4 bases and 1 base, there was a span of 10 bases. CDR3: CASSTSTVNYGYTF. CDR3 sequence (DNA): TGTGCCAGTAGTACATCGACGGTTAACTATGGCTACACCTTC.

The chain couples TRBV7-9 to TRBJ2-7, with D perhaps matching TRBD2 (5 bases). The CDR3 runs to 15 residues. Germline-derived CDR1 and CDR2 are SEHNR and FQNEAQ (reference sequence). V was cut by 1 base and J by 0 bases, with 10 bases left in between. The CDR3 sequence is CASSLGSTSSYEQYF. CDR3 nucleotides: TGTGCCAGCAGCTTAGGATCCACTAGCTCCTACGAGCAGTACTTC.

This clonotype has a handful of counts. This chain links TRBV25-1 with TRBJ2-3; D may be TRBD1 or TRBD2 (6 bases each). V lost 3 bases and J lost 3, with 10 bases in between. The length of the CDR3 is 14 residues. Germline V gene sequence: CDR1 MGHDK, CDR2 SYGVNS. The CDR3 nucleotides are TGTGCCAGCAGTGATTGGAGGGGGACAGATACGCAGTATTTT. Encoded protein: CASSDWRGTDTQYF.

CDR3 DNA: TGTGCCAGCAGCGTAGGGGGTCTCCGACTGGACACCGGGGAGCTGTTTTTT. Amino acids: CASSVGGLRLDTGELFF. The chain couples TRBV9 to TRBJ2-2; D ambiguous. The CDR3 covers 17 residues. Deletions cut 0 bases from V and 3 bases from J, with 15 bases between. In germline, CDR1 is SGDLS, CDR2 YYNGEE.

A few counts support this clonotype. The J gene is TRBJ1-1, the V gene TRBV28; possibly TRBD1 for D (6 bases). The germline V gene has CDR1 MDHEN and CDR2 SYDVKM. The ends were cut back, 6 bases at V and 6 bases at J, with 17 bases in the middle. The CDR3 is made up of 14 amino acids. The chain's CDR3 is CASRGTGRDPEAFF. The CDR3 nucleotides read TGTGCCAGCAGGGGCACAGGGAGGGATCCTGAAGCTTTCTTT.

This clonotype has just a few counts. This chain connects TRBV28 to TRBJ2-2; D is ambiguous. V shed 7 bases and J shed 4 bases, with 13 bases lying between them. This CDR3 is 14 amino acids long. Germline assignment: CDR1 MDHEN and CDR2 SYDVKM. CDR3 DNA: TGTGCCAGCACCCCCTCGGTGGGCACCGGGGAGCTGTTTTTT. This gives the protein CASTPSVGTGELFF.

J is TRBJ2-5 and V is TRBV3-1, with D uncertain. The germline gives CDR1 LGHDT, CDR2 YNNKEL (reference sequence). The ends were cut back, 1 base at V and 5 bases at J, with 5 bases in the middle. The CDR3 is 12 residues long. For the CDR3, the DNA is TGTGCCAGCAGCCAAGGTGTTGAGACCCAGTACTTC. Translation: CASSQGVETQYF.

Only a few counts were recorded for this clonotype. The V and J genes are TRBV18 and TRBJ2-3; 8 bases align to TRBD1. This CDR3 contains 18 residues. Germline V CDR1 and CDR2: KGHSH, LQKENI. Unmatched junction bases numbered 9, after V lost 1 base and J lost 0 bases. CDR3 sequence (DNA): TGTGCCAGCTCACCACGGGCTTCCGGGACAGGAAGCACAGATACGCAGTATTTT. It yields the protein CASSPRASGTGSTDTQYF.

This clonotype was detected a few times. This chain links TRBV29-1 with TRBJ2-5; 10 nucleotides match TRBD2. V gave up 6 bases and J gave up 5 bases; unmatched junction bases: 18. The CDR3 extends over 17 amino acids. Germline V lookup: CDR1 SQVTM, CDR2 ANQGSEA. The CDR3 sequence is CSVHTRPSGRAWETQYF. In DNA, the CDR3 is TGCAGCGTCCACACCCGACCCAGCGGGAGGGCGTGGGAGACCCAGTACTTC.

V is TRBV20-1 and J is TRBJ2-1; 7 bases are shared with TRBD1. The length of the CDR3 is 14 residues. Germline V lookup: CDR1 DFQATT, CDR2 SNEGSKA (reference sequence). The V segment lost 1 base and the J segment 8 bases; nucleotides outside the gene matches: 8. DNA for the CDR3: TGCAGTGCTAGAGGCACAGGGGCAGGCGATGAGCAGTTCTTC. Protein sequence: CSARGTGAGDEQFF.

This clonotype has just a few counts. The rearrangement links TRBV9 to TRBJ2-1, with 10 bases aligning to TRBD2. The CDR3 length is 15 residues. V shed 4 bases, J shed 6 bases, and the junction held 7 bases outside the gene matches. Germline V gives CDR1 SGDLS, CDR2 YYNGEE. In DNA, the CDR3 is TGTGCCAGCAGCCCAGTCCAGCGGGAGGGCAATGAGCAGTTCTTC. This codes for CASSPVQREGNEQFF.

The genes are TRBV20-1 and TRBJ1-4, with 7 bases fitting TRBD1. This CDR3 comprises 13 residues. Germline CDR1 is DFQATT and CDR2 is SNEGSKA (reference sequence). V trimming: 4 bases; J trimming: 8 bases; junction bases outside the gene matches: 7. The CDR3 loop reads CSAMTGFGEKLFF. Here the CDR3 DNA reads TGCAGTGCTATGACAGGGTTTGGAGAAAAACTGTTTTTT.

This rearrangement joins TRBV28 to TRBJ2-1; the D call may be TRBD1 or TRBD2 (6 bases each). The CDR3 totals 14 residues. Germline V CDR1 and CDR2: MDHEN, SYDVKM. V was trimmed by 9 bases and J by 3 bases, leaving 15 bases between them. Here the CDR3 reads CASITGGDYNEQFF. The CDR3 DNA reads TGTGCCAGTATCACCGGGGGCGACTACAATGAGCAGTTCTTC.